A selection of T cell receptor beta chains follows, all from one sample in a study of glioma-infiltrating T cells after dendritic cell vaccination. Sequencing was performed with immunoSEQ multiplex PCR; in TCRdb, only in-frame clones are kept and a portion is missing. This table holds tens of thousands of clones, roughly 80% found once. The material sequenced was blood, taken after dendritic cell vaccination. Every receptor here comes from a human donor with glioblastoma. The CDR3 runs from the conserved cysteine through the conserved F or W. A D gene is named only where the DNA matches it firmly. The size of a clone is reported for some rows only, either as once, few or many, or as a class for expanded clones.

TRBV4-3	TRBJ1-1	NA	NA	TGCGCCAGCAGCCAAGATTACACAGGCTTGATGAACACTGAAGCTTTCTTT	CASSQDYTGLMNTEAFF
TRBV6-1	TRBJ2-7	NA	NA	TGTGCCAGCAGCGAAAGATCGGCCTACGAGCAGTACTTC	CASSERSAYEQYF
TRBV29-1	TRBJ2-7	NA	NA	TGCAGCGTTGAAGGGCCAACCTACGAGCAGTACTTC	CSVEGPTYEQYF
TRBV6-5	TRBJ2-5	NA	TRBD1	TGTGCCAGCGGCCCTGACAGGGAAGAGACCCAGTACTTC	CASGPDREETQYF
TRBV5-1	TRBJ2-3	NA	NA	TGCGCCAGCAGCTTCATTTCCGGGACTCGAACAGATACGCAGTATTTT	CASSFISGTRTDTQYF
TRBV27	TRBJ2-5	NA	NA	TGTGCCAGCGGCCGCCGCGAGGTGGAGCAAGAGACCCAGTACTTC	CASGRREVEQETQYF
TRBV27	TRBJ2-7	NA	NA	TGTGCCAGCAGCCCTAGCTGGGGTTTGGAGGGCGAGCAGTACTTC	CASSPSWGLEGEQYF
TRBV19	TRBJ1-2	NA	TRBD1	TGTGCCAGTAGTATAACCGGGACAGGGAACTATGGCTACACCTTC	CASSITGTGNYGYTF
TRBV6-6	TRBJ1-2	NA	NA	TGTGCCAGCAGCCCTCCCGGAGAGGTGGGTGGCTACACCTTC	CASSPPGEVGGYTF
TRBV11-2	TRBJ2-1	few	NA	TGTGCCAGCAGCTCCGGGGTCAGAAGGACCTCTGGGCAGTTCTTC	CASSSGVRRTSGQFF
TRBV27	TRBJ2-1	NA	TRBD1	TGTGCCAGCAGCCAACAGGGGTTCTACTACAATGAGCAGTTCTTC	CASSQQGFYYNEQFF
TRBV19	TRBJ1-5	few	NA	TGTGCCAGTAGTATAAGTTCAGGGAATGGACCCCAGCATTTT	CASSISSGNGPQHF
TRBV5-1	TRBJ2-7	few	TRBD2	TGCGCCAGCAGCGATGGACTAGCGGGGACTACCTACGAGCAGTACTTC	CASSDGLAGTTYEQYF
TRBV5-1	TRBJ1-5	NA	TRBD1	TGCGCCAGCAGCTTGGACAGGGGGACGAGCAATCAGCCCCAGCATTTT	CASSLDRGTSNQPQHF
TRBV27	TRBJ2-1	NA	TRBD1	TGTGCCAGCAGCCCTCCAGGGGGCACTGAGCAGTTCTTC	CASSPPGGTEQFF
TRBV6-5	TRBJ1-2	NA	NA	TGTGCCTGTCATAATGGAGGGAGGTTGGGCGGCTACACCTTC	CACHNGGRLGGYTF
TRBV11-3	TRBJ2-7	NA	NA	TGTGCCAGCAGCTTAGGAGATGGGGCAGGGTACGAGCAGTACTTC	CASSLGDGAGYEQYF
TRBV5-6	TRBJ2-2	NA	NA	TGTGCCAGCAGAGGGGGACGGTACACCGGGGAGCTGTTTTTT	CASRGGRYTGELFF
TRBV5-1	TRBJ2-3	NA	NA	TGCGCCAGCAGCTCCCCCACACAGGGTGAAACAGATACGCAGTATTTT	CASSSPTQGETDTQYF
TRBV14	TRBJ1-6	few	TRBD1	TGTGCCAGCAGCATCCGGGACAGAAATTCACCCCTCCACTTT	CASSIRDRNSPLHF
TRBV19	TRBJ1-6	NA	TRBD1	TGTGCCAGTAGTATCGGGACAGAAACGGCCTCACCCCTCCACTTT	CASSIGTETASPLHF
TRBV4-1	TRBJ2-7	NA	TRBD1	TGCGCCAGCAGCCAAGATCCGGGACAGGGGGCTTACGAGCAGTACTTC	CASSQDPGQGAYEQYF
TRBV6-5	TRBJ1-5	NA	NA	TGTGCCAGCAGTTACTCCGCGGTCGGGCAGCCCCAGCATTTT	CASSYSAVGQPQHF
TRBV28	TRBJ1-5	few	TRBD1	TGTGCCAGCAGTAGACAGGGGTTGAACCAGCCCCAGCATTTT	CASSRQGLNQPQHF
TRBV6-4	TRBJ1-1	NA	NA	TGTGCCAGCAGTGACAGGAGACAGTGGGTGAACACTGAAGCTTTCTTT	CASSDRRQWVNTEAFF
TRBV27	TRBJ2-1	NA	TRBD1	TGTGCCAGCAGTTTAGTGGTGGACAGGGGATATGAGCAGTTCTTC	CASSLVVDRGYEQFF
TRBV5-1	TRBJ2-2	once	TRBD2	TGCGCCAGCAGCGGCGGGGGTAACACCGGGGAGCTGTTTTTT	CASSGGGNTGELFF
TRBV7-9	TRBJ2-7	NA	NA	TGTGCCAGCAGCTTAGACGCAGAATCCTTCGAGCAGTACTTC	CASSLDAESFEQYF